These T cell receptor beta chains were read from a single sample in a study of Graves' ophthalmopathy and Graves' hyperthyroidism. TCRdb ran MiXCR on the multiplex PCR reads and lists one entry per CDR3 protein. The sample has roughly 700,000 distinct CDR3 sequences; approximately 40% are singletons. Sequences were obtained from peripheral blood. The receptors come from an adult man with Graves' ophthalmopathy. Both conserved end residues are part of each CDR3. The D gene is left open where the match is weak. Clone size is given for some rows only: seen once, a few or many times, or a class if the clone is expanded.

TRBV12-3/TRBV12-4	TRBJ1-2	many	-	TGTGCCAGCAGGTCCCAAGGGGAAAGCTATGGCTACACCTTC	CASRSQGESYGYTF
TRBV7-6	TRBJ1-6	-	-	TGTGCTAGCAGCCAAGAGGCCGGGGTAGATAATTCACCCCTCCACTTT	CASSQEAGVDNSPLHF
TRBV7-9	TRBJ2-7	few	-	TGTGCCAGCAGCCCTAGACAGGCCCACGAGCAGTACTTC	CASSPRQAHEQYF
TRBV10-1	TRBJ2-7	-	TRBD1	TGCGCCAGCAGTTTGACAGGGGCAAACTCCGAGCAGTACTTC	CASSLTGANSEQYF
TRBV24-1	TRBJ1-1	many	-	TGTGCCACCAGTGCGAGTGACACTGAAGCTTTCTTT	CATSASDTEAFF
TRBV2	TRBJ1-1	many	-	TGTGCCAGCAGGCTTGAGGGTACTGAAGCTTTCTTT	CASRLEGTEAFF
TRBV15	TRBJ1-2	many	-	TGTGCCACCAGCAGAGATGGCGAGGGTTATAACTATGGCTACACCTTC	CATSRDGEGYNYGYTF
TRBV5-4	TRBJ1-4	-	TRBD1	TGTGCCAGCAGCTTGGACGCGGGACAGCCTAATGAAAAACTGTTTTTT	CASSLDAGQPNEKLFF
TRBV29-1	TRBJ2-7	many	TRBD2	TGCAGCGTTACAACTAGCGGGAGCTACGAGCAGTACTTC	CSVTTSGSYEQYF
TRBV10-3	TRBJ2-7	-	-	TGTGCCAGCAGGTCCCTTTGGGGAGAGCAGTACTTC	CASRSLWGEQYF
TRBV29-1	TRBJ1-4	many	TRBD1	TGCAGCGGTGGGGGGACAGCTAATGAAAAACTGTTTTTT	CSGGGTANEKLFF
TRBV20-1	TRBJ1-2	few	-	TGCAGTGCTAGAGATCGGTCGCAGGCCACGGGCTACACCTTC	CSARDRSQATGYTF
TRBV29-1	TRBJ1-3	once	-	TGCAGCGTTGAAGGCGGGTCCCTGGGCTATGGCTACACCATATATTTT	CSVEGGSLGYGYTIYF
TRBV7-8	TRBJ2-5	few	TRBD1	TGTGCCAGCAGCCAAGCCAGGGGGCAAGAGACCCAGTACTTC	CASSQARGQETQYF
TRBV28	TRBJ1-5	once	-	TGTGCCAGCAGTTTGTCGTTTGCGGGCAATCAGCCCCAGCATTTT	CASSLSFAGNQPQHF
TRBV6-5	TRBJ2-5	-	-	TGTGCCAGCAGTTACTCCGCTCGTGTAGATTCCTTCGGGACCCAGTACTTC	CASSYSARVDSFGTQYF